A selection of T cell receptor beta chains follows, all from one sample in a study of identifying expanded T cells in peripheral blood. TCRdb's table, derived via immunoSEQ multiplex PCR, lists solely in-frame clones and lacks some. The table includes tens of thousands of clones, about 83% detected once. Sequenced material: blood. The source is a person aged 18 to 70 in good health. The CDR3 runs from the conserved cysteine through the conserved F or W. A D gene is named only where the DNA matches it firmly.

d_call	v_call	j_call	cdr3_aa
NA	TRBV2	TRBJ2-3	CASSEFGDLSTDTQYF
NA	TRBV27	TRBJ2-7	CASSLRQTYEQYF
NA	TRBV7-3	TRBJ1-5	CASSFTPVPGRHF
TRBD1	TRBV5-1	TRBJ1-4	CASSIRTGVNEKLFF
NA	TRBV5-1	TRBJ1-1	CASSLGRDTEAFF
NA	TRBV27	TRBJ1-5	CASSLMGRNNQPQHF
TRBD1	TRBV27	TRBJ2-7	CASSPTGTGREQYF
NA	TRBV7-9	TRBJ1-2	CASSLVNEARSF
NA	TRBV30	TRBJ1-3	CAWRRLSFSGNTIYF
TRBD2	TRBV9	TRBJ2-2	CASSVSPSGTGELFF
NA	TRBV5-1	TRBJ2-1	CASGVASSSYNEQFF
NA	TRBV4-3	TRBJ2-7	CASSQWASSYEQYF
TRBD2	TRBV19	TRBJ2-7	CASSGLAGVGEQYF
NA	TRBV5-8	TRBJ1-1	CASSSRGGDTEAFF
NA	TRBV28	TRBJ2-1	CASNSRGGTNEQFF
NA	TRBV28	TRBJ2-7	CASITGRGYEQYF
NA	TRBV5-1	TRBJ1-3	CASSLGEGTPGAIYF
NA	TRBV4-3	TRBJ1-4	CASSPGGAREKLFF
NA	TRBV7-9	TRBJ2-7	CASSPFDEQYF
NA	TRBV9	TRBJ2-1	CASSVVDYNEQFF
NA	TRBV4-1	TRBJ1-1	CASSQPRGGRAEAFF
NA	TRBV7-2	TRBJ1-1	CASSLDGQGHTEAFF
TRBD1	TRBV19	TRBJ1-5	CASSLGQGMHQPQHF
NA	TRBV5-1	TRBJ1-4	CASSLAGEEKLFF
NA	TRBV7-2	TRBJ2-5	CASSLGLAGWETQYF
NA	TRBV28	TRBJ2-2	CASTTPNTGELFF
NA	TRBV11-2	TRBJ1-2	CASSLGNLGGLTSYGYTF
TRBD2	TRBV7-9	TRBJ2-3	CASSSLRTSGRRGRDTQYF
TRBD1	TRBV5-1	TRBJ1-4	CASSGGQVREKLFF
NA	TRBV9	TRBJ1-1	CASSVESGRGTEAFF
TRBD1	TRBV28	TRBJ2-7	CASSLYRGLGEQYF
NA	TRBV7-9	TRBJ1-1	CASRWGADTEAFF
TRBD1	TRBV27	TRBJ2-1	CASSLGTGNYNEQFF
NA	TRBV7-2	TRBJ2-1	CASSLGGEQFF
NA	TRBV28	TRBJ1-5	CASSLKQGEGNQPQHF
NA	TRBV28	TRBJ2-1	CASSPRGSAGEQFF
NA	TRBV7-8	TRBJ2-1	CASSLGRGYNEQFF
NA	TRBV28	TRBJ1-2	CASSLGRDGDYGYTF
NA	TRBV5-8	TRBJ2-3	CASSLLEGTDTQYF
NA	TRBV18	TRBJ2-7	CASSPPWGVFYEQYF
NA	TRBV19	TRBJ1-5	CASRGRQEGGNQPQHF
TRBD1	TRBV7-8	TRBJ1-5	CASSLVGTGPQPQHF
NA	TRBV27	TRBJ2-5	CASRPAGTETQYF
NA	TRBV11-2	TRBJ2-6	CASSLDLGRGLSGANVLTF
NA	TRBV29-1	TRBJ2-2	CSVGGQSNTGELFF
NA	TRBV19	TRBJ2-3	CASSSQGQQDTQYF
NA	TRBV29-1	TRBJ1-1	CSVNQGFTEAFF
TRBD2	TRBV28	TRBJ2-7	CASSRTSGRSYEQYF
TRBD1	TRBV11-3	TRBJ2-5	CASSLVGTGIGETQYF
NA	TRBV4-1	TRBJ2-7	CASSQDPGSSYEQYF
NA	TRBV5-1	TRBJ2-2	CASSLVQGGGTGELFF
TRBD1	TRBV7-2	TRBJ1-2	CASSTEGQAYGYTF